Following are 15 T cell receptor beta chains from one sample sequenced in a study of glioma-infiltrating T cells after dendritic cell vaccination. Repertoires were generated with immunoSEQ multiplex PCR, while TCRdb's copy carries only in-frame clones and drops some. The repertoire holds about 96,000 clones, 79% seen once, with roughly 5.6% in the top ten. The sequencing here drew on blood, taken before dendritic cell vaccination. These receptors were collected from a human donor with glioblastoma.

The rearrangement uses TRBV10-3 and TRBJ1-2, with 9 bases lining up with TRBD1. CDR3 length: 17 amino acids. V was pared by 2 bases and J by 8 bases, with 15 bases of the junction left unmatched. CDR1 and CDR2 from the germline V gene are ENHRY and SYGVKD. DNA of the CDR3: TGTGCCATCAGTGAGATGGGGGACAGGGTTCCCTCTCGGGGCTACACCTTC. It encodes CAISEMGDRVPSRGYTF.

The chain recombines TRBV28 with TRBJ2-1; 16 bases line up with TRBD2. The CDR3 contains 19 residues. Per the germline V gene, CDR1 is MDHEN and CDR2 is SYDVKM. With 5 bases clipped from V and 0 bases from J, the junction kept 7 bases outside the gene matches. CDR3 in DNA: TGTGCCAGCAGTCCCGCGGGACTAGCGGGAGGGAGCTCCTACAATGAGCAGTTCTTC. Translating gives CASSPAGLAGGSSYNEQFF.

The chain recombines TRBV27 with TRBJ1-5, with D possibly TRBD1 on 6 matching bases. This CDR3 spans 14 amino acids. Trimming took 5 bases from V and 6 from J, leaving 14 bases between them. In germline, CDR1 is MNHEY, CDR2 SMNVEV (reference sequence). CDR3 residues: CASSPVGASQPQHF. CDR3 coding DNA: TGTGCCAGCAGTCCTGTGGGGGCCAGTCAGCCCCAGCATTTT.

This chain links TRBV6-1 with TRBJ1-2, with 9 bases that match TRBD1. CDR1 MNHNS and CDR2 SASEGT come from the germline V gene. The CDR3 covers 14 residues. The trim removed 6 bases at V and 7 bases at J, leaving 9 bases unmatched. The CDR3 loop reads CASRGAGTGTGYTF. The CDR3 DNA sequence: TGTGCCAGCAGGGGTGCCGGGACAGGGACTGGCTACACCTTC.

The chain is built from TRBV6-5 and TRBJ1-2; 9 bases agree with TRBD1. Germline V CDR1 and CDR2: MNHEY, SVGAGI. The CDR3 is 13 amino acids. V lost 2 bases, J lost 8 bases, and 3 bases stayed unmatched. The CDR3 DNA follows: TGTGCCAGCAGTTACAGGACAGGGGACGGCTACACCTTC. Translated, it gives CASSYRTGDGYTF.

As DNA, the CDR3 is TGTGCCAGCAGCCCGTGGGCGGGAGGGCCCTACAATGAGCAGTTCTTC. It specifies CASSPWAGGPYNEQFF. The chain carries TRBV11-2 and TRBJ2-1; 9 positions match TRBD2. Trimming removed 5 bases from V and 2 bases from J; junction bases left unmatched: 7. This CDR3 contains 16 residues. Germline lookup yields CDR1 SGHAT and CDR2 FQNNGV.

V gene TRBV28 combines with J gene TRBJ1-5; a possible D gene is TRBD1 (5 bases). The germline V gene encodes CDR1 MDHEN and CDR2 SYDVKM. CDR3 length: 14 amino acids. V lost 8 bases and J lost 0, with 11 bases in between. CDR3 sequence: CASREGYSNQPQHF. Written as DNA, the CDR3 is TGTGCCAGCCGGGAGGGGTATAGCAATCAGCCCCAGCATTTT.

V gene TRBV7-8 combines with J gene TRBJ1-5, with 8 bases fitting TRBD1. The junction had 11 bases not matched to a gene; V was cut back by 5 bases and J by 2 bases. The germline gives CDR1 SGHVS, CDR2 FQNEAQ. This CDR3 contains 17 residues. This CDR3 reads CASSPNRQGFGNQPQHF. The CDR3, as DNA: TGTGCCAGCAGCCCAAATCGACAGGGGTTCGGCAATCAGCCCCAGCATTTT.

The rearrangement uses TRBV5-1 and TRBJ1-2, with D perhaps matching TRBD1 (6 bases). The CDR3 has 13 amino acids. Germline V gene sequence: CDR1 SGHRS, CDR2 YFSETQ. The V end lost 2 bases, the J end lost 12 bases, and 17 bases lay between the germline ends. CDR3 protein: CASSLTPGEGDTF. Here the CDR3 DNA reads TGCGCCAGCAGCTTAACACCTGGAGAGGGGGACACCTTC.

This chain links TRBV7-9 with TRBJ2-1; TRBD1 matches at 9 bases. This CDR3 has 19 amino acids. The trim removed 4 bases at V and 2 bases at J, leaving 15 bases unmatched. Germline CDR1 SEHNR, CDR2 FQNEAQ (reference sequence). The DNA for the CDR3 is TGTGCCAGCAGCTCGGGACAGGGTACTAGGGTCGGGGCCTACAATGAGCAGTTCTTC. Protein product: CASSSGQGTRVGAYNEQFF.

The rearrangement links TRBV5-1 to TRBJ2-7; 13 nucleotides align to TRBD2. This CDR3 comprises 17 residues. The V and J ends lost 3 bases and 2 bases, in that order; junction bases with no gene match: 8. Germline CDR1 and CDR2: SGHRS and YFSETQ. CDR3 protein: CASSSAATSGRTYEQYF. CDR3 bases: TGCGCCAGCAGCTCGGCTGCGACTAGCGGGAGGACCTACGAGCAGTACTTC.

The V and J genes are TRBV30 and TRBJ2-1; 10 nucleotides agree with TRBD2. The germline V gene has CDR1 GTSNPN and CDR2 SVGIG (reference sequence). The CDR3 extends over 14 amino acids. Trimming removed 8 bases from V and 8 bases from J; junction bases left unmatched: 12. CDR3 sequence: CAGKAGGGFYEQFF. The CDR3 DNA reads as TGTGCCGGGAAAGCGGGGGGGGGCTTCTATGAGCAGTTCTTC.

The V and J genes are TRBV2 and TRBJ2-1, with 10 bases aligning to TRBD2. CDR3 size: 14 residues. The germline V gene has CDR1 SNHLY and CDR2 FYNNEI. V dropped 4 bases and J dropped 5; count of bases not matched to a gene: 2. CDR3 sequence (DNA): TGTGCCAGCAGTGCCACTAGCGGGGACAATGAGCAGTTCTTC. Amino acid sequence: CASSATSGDNEQFF.

This chain connects TRBV5-1 to TRBJ2-3, with 10 bases that match TRBD2. The J segment lost 3 bases and the V segment lost 0 bases, leaving 4 bases of the junction unmatched. In germline, CDR1 is SGHRS, CDR2 YFSETQ. The CDR3 runs 16 residues. CDR3 in amino acids: CASSLVLAGETDTQYF. The CDR3 bases are TGCGCCAGCAGCTTGGTCCTAGCGGGAGAGACAGATACGCAGTATTTT.

This clone showed up just a few times. This chain links TRBV11-1 with TRBJ1-2, with 8 bases that match TRBD1. With V trimmed by 5 bases and J by 4 bases, 3 bases remained unmatched. Germline CDR1 SGHAT, CDR2 FQDESV (reference sequence). This CDR3 has 13 residues. The CDR3 here is CASSPGGGYGYTF. CDR3 nucleotide sequence: TGTGCCAGCAGCCCAGGGGGCGGCTATGGCTACACCTTC. Together with reference TRBV11-1 and TRBJ1-2, the CDR3 gives the full variable domain: EAEVAQSPRYKITEKSQAVAFWCDPISGHATLYWYRQILGQGPELLVQFQDESVVDDSQLPKDRFSAERLKGVDSTLKIQPAELGDSAMYLCASSPGGGYGYTFGSGTRLTVV.